This entry concerns a single T cell receptor (beta chain). The data were taken from a study of blood T cell repertoires in COVID-19. Cohorts were based on clinical histories the participants reported. Trimming pared 1 base from V and 8 bases from J, leaving 7 bases between. Germline V gene sequence: CDR1 SGDLS, CDR2 YYNGEE. CDR3 length equals 13 residues. The repertoire was sequenced with immunoSEQ multiplex PCR; TCRdb's copy has only in-frame clones and lacks some. The table lists 140,000 to 150,000 clones, more than 75% of them singletons. The sample was PBMCs or T cells enriched from blood (not recorded which). The sequence derives from a woman in her 30s with acute COVID-19. The chain uses TRBV9 and TRBJ1-6; no clear D gene. CDR3 sequence (DNA): TGTGCCAGCAGCGTAAACACCGATTCACCCCTCCACTTT. As protein: CASSVNTDSPLHF.